Listed below are T cell receptor beta chains from one sample, sequenced in a study of OX40 agonist ivuxolimab in advanced cancers. This table comes from immunoSEQ multiplex PCR, and its TCRdb copy is limited to in-frame clones, with some not included. Of approximately 80,000 clones detected, roughly 91% appear once; the ten largest clones hold roughly 0.23%. This specimen consisted of CD4+ or CD8+ T cells sorted from blood, obtained in a trial of the OX40 agonist ivuxolimab. These receptors originate from an adult with an advanced solid tumor such as melanoma, head and neck, liver or kidney cancer. Each CDR3 is given with its conserved first and last residue. D genes are given only for firm matches. Size is stated for part of the rows, as once, few or many counts, or as a class when the clone is expanded.

TRBD1 TRBJ2-7 TRBV10-1 few CASSGQGTYEQYF TGCGCCAGCAGTGGACAGGGCACCTACGAGCAGTACTTC
. TRBJ2-7 TRBV7-7 few CASSLGASYEQYF TGTGCCAGCAGCCTCGGAGCCTCTTACGAGCAGTACTTC
TRBD1 TRBJ1-2 TRBV7-9 . CASSLLTGVNYGYTF TGTGCCAGCAGCTTACTGACAGGGGTAAACTATGGCTACACCTTC
. TRBJ1-4 TRBV2 . CASRRGAGGALNEKLFF TGTGCCAGCCGACGAGGGGCTGGAGGGGCCCTAAATGAAAAACTGTTTTTT
TRBD1 TRBJ2-1 TRBV2 . CASRKGQGFNEQFF TGTGCCAGCAGGAAGGGACAGGGATTCAATGAGCAGTTCTTC
. TRBJ1-3 TRBV6-5 . CASSSPGNTIYF TGTGCCAGCAGTTCCCCCGGAAACACCATATATTTT
TRBD2 TRBJ2-7 TRBV7-8 . CASSSKLAGGYYEQYF TGTGCCAGCAGCTCCAAACTAGCGGGAGGTTACTACGAGCAGTACTTC
TRBD2 TRBJ2-1 TRBV19 . CASSIGGTSGSPRYNEQFF TGTGCCAGTAGTATAGGTGGGACTAGCGGGAGTCCCAGGTACAATGAGCAGTTCTTC
. TRBJ1-1 TRBV7-2 . CASSFSGNTEAFF TGTGCCAGCAGTTTTTCAGGGAACACTGAAGCTTTCTTT
. TRBJ2-3 TRBV7-8 . CASSPGHGGRDTQYF TGTGCCAGCAGCCCTGGACATGGGGGGAGAGATACGCAGTATTTT
. TRBJ1-5 TRBV4-1 . CASSHALAGRGQPQHF TGCGCCAGCAGCCATGCCCTCGCAGGTCGGGGGCAGCCCCAGCATTTT
TRBD1 TRBJ1-5 TRBV27 . CASSRTGGHQPQHF TGTGCCAGCAGTCGGACAGGGGGCCATCAGCCCCAGCATTTT
. TRBJ1-4 TRBV4-2 . CASGAAGQGNEKLFF TGTGCCAGCGGCGCTGCGGGGCAGGGTAATGAAAAACTGTTTTTT
. TRBJ2-4 TRBV25-1 . CASSGTVAKNIQYF TGTGCCAGCAGTGGGACTGTAGCCAAAAACATTCAGTACTTC
TRBD2 TRBJ2-2 TRBV2 . CASRRLAENTGELFF TGTGCCAGCAGGCGGCTAGCGGAAAACACCGGGGAGCTGTTTTTT
. TRBJ2-5 TRBV6-1 . CASTMGRSQETQYF TGTGCCAGCACCATGGGACGGTCCCAAGAGACCCAGTACTTC
TRBD2 TRBJ2-1 TRBV11-2 . CASSLAGTRSYNEQFF TGTGCCAGCAGCTTAGCCGGGACTAGATCCTACAATGAGCAGTTCTTC
. TRBJ2-2 TRBV14 . CASSQDVRDGAYTGELFF TGTGCCAGCAGCCAAGATGTCCGGGACGGGGCCTACACCGGGGAGCTGTTTTTT
. TRBJ2-7 TRBV5-4 . CASSTYAGYYEQYF TGTGCCAGCAGCACCTACGCGGGGTATTACGAGCAGTACTTC
. TRBJ1-2 TRBV28 . CASSFSGFYTF TGTGCCAGCAGTTTTTCAGGTTTTTACACCTTC
. TRBJ2-2 TRBV11-2 once CASSLGWGRYANTGELFF TGTGCCAGCAGCTTAGGCTGGGGCCGATACGCGAACACCGGGGAGCTGTTTTTT
. TRBJ2-2 TRBV5-4 . CASSLAQRNTGELFF TGTGCCAGCAGCTTGGCACAGAGGAACACCGGGGAGCTGTTTTTT
. TRBJ1-3 TRBV19 . CASKERTGSGNTIYF TGTGCCAGTAAGGAACGGACCGGCTCTGGAAACACCATATATTTT
. TRBJ1-2 TRBV7-2 . CASSFGGANYGYTF TGTGCCAGCAGTTTCGGCGGAGCTAACTATGGCTACACCTTC
TRBD1 TRBJ2-5 TRBV2 . CASTRQGGETQYF TGTGCCAGCACCAGACAGGGGGGGGAGACCCAGTACTTC
. TRBJ1-4 TRBV6-1 few CASSEYQQGEKLFF TGTGCCAGCAGTGAATATCAGCAGGGGGAAAAACTGTTTTTT
TRBD1 TRBJ1-4 TRBV19 . CASRQPGQLNEKLFF TGTGCCAGTAGACAGCCGGGACAGCTTAATGAAAAACTGTTTTTT
. TRBJ2-7 TRBV7-9 . CASSPVFRASSYEQYF TGTGCCAGCAGCCCAGTTTTTCGAGCGAGCTCCTACGAGCAGTACTTC
TRBD2 TRBJ2-1 TRBV6-6 . CATAPPGLAGSAQFF TGTGCCACCGCACCCCCGGGACTAGCGGGGTCCGCGCAGTTCTTC
TRBD1 TRBJ1-4 TRBV5-6 . CASSYRQGSEKLFF TGTGCCAGCAGCTACCGACAGGGTAGTGAAAAACTGTTTTTT
. TRBJ2-3 TRBV7-3 . CASSPQLESDTQYF TGTGCCAGCAGCCCGCAACTAGAATCAGATACGCAGTATTTT
TRBD2 TRBJ2-7 TRBV5-4 once CASSPGGRAYEQYF TGTGCCAGCAGCCCGGGAGGGAGGGCGTACGAGCAGTACTTC
TRBD2 TRBJ2-1 TRBV10-1 . CASSESLAAYNEQFF TGCGCCAGCAGTGAGTCCCTAGCGGCTTACAATGAGCAGTTCTTC
TRBD1 TRBJ1-3 TRBV2 . CASRSRTGENTIYF TGTGCCAGCAGATCAAGGACAGGGGAAAACACCATATATTTT
TRBD2 TRBJ2-7 TRBV5-1 once CASSLEASGYEQYF TGCGCCAGCAGCTTGGAGGCTAGCGGCTACGAGCAGTACTTC
TRBD2 TRBJ2-3 TRBV19 . CASSGTSGGFPLDTQYF TGTGCCAGTAGTGGGACTAGCGGGGGTTTCCCGCTTGATACGCAGTATTTT
. TRBJ2-7 TRBV7-9 . CASSPPTIQGSYEQYF TGTGCCAGCAGCCCCCCCACCATACAGGGCTCCTACGAGCAGTACTTC
TRBD1 TRBJ2-5 TRBV10-1 . CASSEKIGTHTGAQYF TGCGCCAGCAGTGAGAAAATAGGGACCCACACAGGGGCCCAGTACTTC
. TRBJ2-1 TRBV28 . CASSSYRTVPSYNEQFF TGTGCCAGCAGTTCCTACCGGACAGTCCCCTCCTACAATGAGCAGTTCTTC
TRBD1 TRBJ2-6 TRBV5-4 . CASSLGQGIYSGANVLTF TGTGCCAGCAGCTTGGGACAGGGGATTTACTCTGGGGCCAACGTCCTGACTTTC